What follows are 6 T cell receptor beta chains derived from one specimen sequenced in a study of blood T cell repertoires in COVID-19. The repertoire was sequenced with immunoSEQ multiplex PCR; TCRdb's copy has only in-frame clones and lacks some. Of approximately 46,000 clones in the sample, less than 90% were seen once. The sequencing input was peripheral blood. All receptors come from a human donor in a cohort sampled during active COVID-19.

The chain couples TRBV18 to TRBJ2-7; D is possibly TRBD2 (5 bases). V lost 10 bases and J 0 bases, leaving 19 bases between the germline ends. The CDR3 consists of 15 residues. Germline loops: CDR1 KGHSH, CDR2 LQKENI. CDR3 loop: CANSHGPGSSYEQYF. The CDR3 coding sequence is TGTGCCAATTCTCACGGTCCGGGGTCCTCCTACGAGCAGTACTTC.

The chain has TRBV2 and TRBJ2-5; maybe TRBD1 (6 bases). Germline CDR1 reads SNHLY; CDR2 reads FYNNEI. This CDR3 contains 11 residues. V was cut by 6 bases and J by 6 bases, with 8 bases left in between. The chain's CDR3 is CASRQGQTQYF. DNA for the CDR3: TGTGCCAGCAGACAGGGTCAGACCCAGTACTTC.

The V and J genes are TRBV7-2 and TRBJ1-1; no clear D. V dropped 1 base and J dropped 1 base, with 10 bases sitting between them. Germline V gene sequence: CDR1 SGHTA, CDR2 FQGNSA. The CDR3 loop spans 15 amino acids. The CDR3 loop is CASSLGGHRNTEAFF. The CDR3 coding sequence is TGTGCCAGCAGCTTAGGTGGCCACAGGAACACTGAAGCTTTCTTT.

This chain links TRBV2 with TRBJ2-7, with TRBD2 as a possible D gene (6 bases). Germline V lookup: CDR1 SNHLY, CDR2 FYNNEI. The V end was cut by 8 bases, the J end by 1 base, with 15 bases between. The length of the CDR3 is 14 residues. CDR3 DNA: TGTGCCAGCTTAGGGGACTTGGTGTCCTACGAGCAGTACTTC. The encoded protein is CASLGDLVSYEQYF.

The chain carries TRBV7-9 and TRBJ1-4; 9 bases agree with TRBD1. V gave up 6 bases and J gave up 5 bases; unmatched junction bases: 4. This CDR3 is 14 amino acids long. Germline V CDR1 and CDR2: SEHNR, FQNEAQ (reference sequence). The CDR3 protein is CASSFDRGNEKLFF. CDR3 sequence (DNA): TGTGCCAGCAGTTTCGACAGGGGGAATGAAAAACTGTTTTTT.

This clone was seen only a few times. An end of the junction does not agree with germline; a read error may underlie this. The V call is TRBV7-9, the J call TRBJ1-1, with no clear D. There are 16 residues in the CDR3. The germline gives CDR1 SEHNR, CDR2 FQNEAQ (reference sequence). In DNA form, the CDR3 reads TGTGCCAGCACCTTAACCTCGGGTGCGGGTGGCACTGAAGCTTTCTTT. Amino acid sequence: CASTLTSGAGGTEAFF.